Each of the 18 T cell receptor beta chains below was sequenced from the same sample in a study of cytomegalovirus exposure and HLA in healthy donors. PCR involved 60 Vbeta and 13 Jbeta primers. Libraries were prepared by immunoSEQ multiplex PCR; TCRdb keeps only in-frame clonotypes and omits some of them. The data show 60,000 to 80,000 clones, more than 65% seen once. Sequenced input: PBMCs. The source of these receptors is a young woman in good health and CMV-seronegative.

The V call is TRBV7-2, the J call TRBJ1-1, with D possibly being TRBD1 (6 bases). V lost 5 bases and J lost 8, with 12 bases in between. The CDR3 consists of 12 residues. Germline V gene sequence: CDR1 SGHTA, CDR2 FQGNSA. For the CDR3, the DNA is TGTGCCAGCAGCCCAGACAGGCTAGAAGCTTTCTTT. The encoded protein is CASSPDRLEAFF.

The chain links TRBV5-1 to TRBJ1-1; a weak D match, TRBD1 (5 bases). Germline CDR1 and CDR2: SGHRS and YFSETQ. V lost 5 bases and J lost 5, with 13 bases in between. CDR3 length: 13 residues. DNA for the CDR3: TGCGCCAGCAGACTCCAGGGAAAAACTGAAGCTTTCTTT. Its translation is CASRLQGKTEAFF.

This sequence joins TRBV13 and TRBJ1-2; D is unresolved. This CDR3 comprises 17 residues. Trimming stripped 4 bases from V and 6 bases from J, with 24 bases between. Germline CDR1 reads PRHDT; CDR2 reads FYEKMQ (reference sequence). CDR3 in amino acids: CASSSSPAGSFSDGYTF. The CDR3 region has the DNA TGTGCCAGCAGCTCCTCCCCTGCGGGGTCTTTCTCTGATGGCTACACCTTC.

The CDR3 coding sequence is TGTGCCAGCAGCCCTCGGAGCGGATCCTACGAGCAGTACGTC. It yields the protein CASSPRSGSYEQYV. The J gene is TRBJ2-7, the V gene TRBV6-6; D is possibly TRBD2 (5 bases). The CDR3 runs 14 residues. V gave up 6 bases and J gave up 1 base, with 13 bases separating them. The V gene's germline CDR1 is MNHNY and CDR2 SVGAGI (reference sequence).

The chain joins TRBV7-9 to TRBJ2-1; the match to TRBD2 covers 7 bases. This CDR3 contains 13 residues. The V gene's germline CDR1 is SEHNR and CDR2 FQNEAQ (reference sequence). V shed 7 bases, J shed 7 bases, and the junction held 7 bases outside the gene matches. The CDR3 sequence: CASTTGGTNEQFF. In DNA form, the CDR3 reads TGTGCCAGCACCACGGGGGGTACGAATGAGCAGTTCTTC.

In this sample, this clone turned up a few times. CDR3 protein: CASSQGAGRYYGYTF. The CDR3 coding sequence is TGTGCCAGCAGCCAGGGTGCCGGCAGGTACTATGGCTACACCTTC. This chain uses TRBV14 with TRBJ1-2, with unresolved D. The length of the CDR3 is 15 residues. V was trimmed by 3 bases and J by 3 bases, leaving 14 bases between them. Germline lookup yields CDR1 SGHDN and CDR2 FVKESK.

This chain links TRBV30 with TRBJ2-1, with 8 bases aligning to TRBD2. Germline values: CDR1 GTSNPN, CDR2 SVGIG (reference sequence). This CDR3 is built from 15 residues. V gave up 3 bases and J gave up 3 bases; unmatched junction bases: 7. CDR3 coding DNA: TGTGCCTGGAGACCACGGGGGGGCCTCTACAATGAGCAGTTCTTC. The encoded protein is CAWRPRGGLYNEQFF. Drawing the rest from reference TRBV30 and TRBJ2-1, the complete variable domain is SQTIHQWPATLVQPVGSPLSLECTVEGTSNPNLYWYRQAAGRGLQLLFYSVGIGQISSEVPQNLSASRPQDRQFILSSKKLLLSDSGFYLCAWRPRGGLYNEQFFGPGTRLTVL.

J is TRBJ1-1 and V is TRBV4-3, with 8 bases identical to TRBD1. This CDR3 spans 16 amino acids. The V gene's germline CDR1 is LGHNA and CDR2 YSLEER. Losses at the gene ends were 0 bases for V and 5 bases for J; bases not matched to a gene: 8. The CDR3 nucleotides read TGCGCCAGCAGCCAAGAACAAGGACAGGGCGGTACTGAAGCTTTCTTT. Amino acid sequence: CASSQEQGQGGTEAFF.

The chain has TRBV19 and TRBJ1-1; 9 bases are a match to TRBD1. With 6 bases clipped from V and 5 bases from J, the junction kept 7 bases outside the gene matches. This CDR3 region has 14 residues. The germline V gene encodes CDR1 LNHDA and CDR2 SQIVND (reference sequence). CDR3 nucleotides: TGTGCCAGTAGCTGGGGACAGGGAAGAACTGAAGCTTTCTTT. Amino acids: CASSWGQGRTEAFF.

The rearrangement joins TRBV10-3 to TRBJ2-7; perhaps TRBD1 as D (6 bases). The germline CDR1 and CDR2 sequences are ENHRY and SYGVKD. V dropped 0 bases and J dropped 3 bases, with 6 bases sitting between them. The CDR3 consists of 13 residues. The CDR3 loop reads CAISESDSYEQYV. The CDR3 DNA follows: TGTGCCATCAGTGAGTCGGACAGCTACGAGCAGTACGTC.

The V and J genes are TRBV5-4 and TRBJ2-1; possibly TRBD1 for D (6 bases). The CDR3 has 16 residues. Germline V CDR1 and CDR2: SGHNT, YYREEE (reference sequence). Trimming shortened V by 0 bases and J by 4 bases, and 14 bases separated the two germline ends. The CDR3 here is CASSLAEGQQYNEQFF. CDR3 nucleotide sequence: TGTGCCAGCAGCTTGGCCGAAGGACAGCAATACAATGAGCAGTTCTTC.

In this sample, this clone turned up once. This sequence joins TRBV9 and TRBJ2-3, with 9 bases identical to TRBD2. This CDR3 is 15 amino acids long. The V segment lost 0 bases and the J segment 4 bases; nucleotides outside the gene matches: 3. CDR1 and CDR2 from the germline V gene are SGDLS and YYNGEE. The CDR3 bases are TGTGCCAGCAGCGTAGTGGGACTAGCCGCAGATACGCAGTATTTT. This gives the protein CASSVVGLAADTQYF.

This chain uses TRBV7-2 with TRBJ2-2; D remains ambiguous. V was pared by 3 bases and J by 8 bases, with 7 bases between. This CDR3 has 12 amino acids. Germline V gene sequence: CDR1 SGHTA, CDR2 FQGNSA. CDR3 in amino acids: CASSFSVGELFF. As DNA, the CDR3 is TGTGCCAGCAGCTTTTCAGTGGGGGAGCTGTTTTTT.

The chain carries TRBV29-1 and TRBJ2-2; 9 bases match TRBD1. Trimming took 5 bases from V and 1 from J; bases not matched to a gene: 11. Germline lookup yields CDR1 SQVTM and CDR2 ANQGSEA. CDR3 length: 17 amino acids. The CDR3 spells CSVSTDRGGENTGELFF. The CDR3 DNA is TGCAGCGTTTCTACGGACAGGGGAGGTGAGAACACCGGGGAGCTGTTTTTT.

V usage is TRBV18 and J usage is TRBJ2-7; TRBD1 agrees at 7 bases. The J segment lost 2 bases and the V segment lost 6 bases, leaving 7 bases of the junction unmatched. This CDR3 is 14 amino acids long. Germline CDR1 KGHSH, CDR2 LQKENI. The chain's CDR3 is CASSPDRSTYEQYV. CDR3 bases: TGTGCCAGCTCCCCGGACAGGTCAACCTACGAGCAGTACGTC.

This clone was detected only a few times. The chain uses TRBV30 and TRBJ2-5; 9 bases line up with TRBD1. The V gene end was trimmed by 1 base and the J gene end by 7 bases; junction bases not matched to a gene: 7. Germline V lookup: CDR1 GTSNPN, CDR2 SVGIG (reference sequence). This CDR3 comprises 14 residues. The CDR3 DNA sequence: TGTGCCTGGAGTGCCACAGGGGGCGGTGGGACCCAGTACTTC. Translated, it gives CAWSATGGGGTQYF. The full variable domain, rest sourced from reference TRBV30 and TRBJ2-5, is SQTIHQWPATLVQPVGSPLSLECTVEGTSNPNLYWYRQAAGRGLQLLFYSVGIGQISSEVPQNLSASRPQDRQFILSSKKLLLSDSGFYLCAWSATGGGGTQYFGPGTRLLVL.

The genes are TRBV25-1 and TRBJ1-2; the D is unclear. Deletions cut 4 bases from V and 8 bases from J, with 11 bases between. This CDR3 has 12 amino acids. Germline V lookup: CDR1 MGHDK, CDR2 SYGVNS. As DNA, the CDR3 is TGTGCCAGCAGTGGGACTGAGTCCGGCTACACCTTC. Its translation: CASSGTESGYTF.

This chain connects TRBV7-8 to TRBJ2-7, with TRBD1 as a possible D gene (5 bases). The germline gives CDR1 SGHVS, CDR2 FQNEAQ. The CDR3 contains 17 residues. Between the trimmed V and J ends, which lost 5 bases and 1 base, there was a span of 21 bases. CDR3 region: CASSPLGRQYRSYEQYF. For the CDR3, the DNA is TGTGCCAGCAGCCCCCTAGGGCGGCAGTACAGGTCCTACGAGCAGTACTTC. Drawing the rest from reference TRBV7-8 and TRBJ2-7, the complete variable domain is GAGVSQSPRYKVAKRGQDVALRCDPISGHVSLFWYQQALGQGPEFLTYFQNEAQLDKSGLPSDRFFAERPEGSVSTLKIQRTQQEDSAVYLCASSPLGRQYRSYEQYFGPGTRLTVT.